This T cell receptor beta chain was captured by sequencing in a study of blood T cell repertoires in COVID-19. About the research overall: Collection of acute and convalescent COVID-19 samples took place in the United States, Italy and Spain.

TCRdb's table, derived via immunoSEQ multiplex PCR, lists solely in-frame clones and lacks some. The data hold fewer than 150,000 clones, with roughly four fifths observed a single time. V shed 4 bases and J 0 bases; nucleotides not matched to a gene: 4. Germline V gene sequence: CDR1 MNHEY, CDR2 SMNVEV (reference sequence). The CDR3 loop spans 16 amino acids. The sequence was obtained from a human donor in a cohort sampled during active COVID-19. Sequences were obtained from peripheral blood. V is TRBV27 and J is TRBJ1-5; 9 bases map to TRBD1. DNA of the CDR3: TGTGCCAGCAGTTCGACAGGGGGTGTTAGCAATCAGCCCCAGCATTTT. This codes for CASSSTGGVSNQPQHF.